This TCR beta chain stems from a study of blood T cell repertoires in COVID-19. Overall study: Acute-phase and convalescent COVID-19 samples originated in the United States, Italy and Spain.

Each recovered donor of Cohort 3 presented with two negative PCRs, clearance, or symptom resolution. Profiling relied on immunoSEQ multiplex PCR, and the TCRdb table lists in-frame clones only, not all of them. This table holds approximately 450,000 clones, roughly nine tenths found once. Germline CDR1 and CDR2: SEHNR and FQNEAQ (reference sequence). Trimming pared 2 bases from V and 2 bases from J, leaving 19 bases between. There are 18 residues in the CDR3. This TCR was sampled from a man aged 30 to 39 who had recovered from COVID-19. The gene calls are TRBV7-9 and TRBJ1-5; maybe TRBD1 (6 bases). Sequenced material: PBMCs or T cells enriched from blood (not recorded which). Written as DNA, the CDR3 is TGTGCCAGCAGCTTACATAACCTGCGGGGGCCAGGCAATCAGCCCCAGCATTTT. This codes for CASSLHNLRGPGNQPQHF.